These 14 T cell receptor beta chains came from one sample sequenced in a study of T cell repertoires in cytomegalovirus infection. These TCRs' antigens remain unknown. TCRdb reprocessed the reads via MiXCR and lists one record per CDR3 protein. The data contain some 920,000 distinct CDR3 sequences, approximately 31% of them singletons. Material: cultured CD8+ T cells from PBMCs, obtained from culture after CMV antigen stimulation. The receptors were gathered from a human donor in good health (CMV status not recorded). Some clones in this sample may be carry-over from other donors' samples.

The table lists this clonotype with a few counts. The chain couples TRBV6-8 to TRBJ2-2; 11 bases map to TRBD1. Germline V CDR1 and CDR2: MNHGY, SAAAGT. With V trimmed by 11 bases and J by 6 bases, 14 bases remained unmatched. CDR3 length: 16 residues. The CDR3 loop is CAAREMDRGLPGELFF. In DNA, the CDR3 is TGTGCCGCCAGAGAGATGGACAGGGGGCTTCCCGGGGAGCTGTTTTTT.

The CDR3 region has the DNA TGTGCCACCAGCAGATGGCTGGGACCCTACGAGCAGTACTTC. This translates into CATSRWLGPYEQYF. The chain employs TRBV15 and TRBJ2-7; D is perhaps TRBD1 or TRBD2 (5 bases each). CDR3 length: 14 amino acids. Germline CDR1 is LNHNV and CDR2 is YYDKDF (reference sequence). Between the trimmed V and J ends, which lost 2 bases and 2 bases, there was a span of 10 bases.

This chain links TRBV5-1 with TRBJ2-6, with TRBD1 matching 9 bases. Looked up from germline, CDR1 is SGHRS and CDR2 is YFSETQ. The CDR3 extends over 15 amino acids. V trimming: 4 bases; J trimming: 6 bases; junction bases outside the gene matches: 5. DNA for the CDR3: TGCGCCAGCAGCATCCGGACAGGGGAGGCCAACGTCCTGACTTTC. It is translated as CASSIRTGEANVLTF.

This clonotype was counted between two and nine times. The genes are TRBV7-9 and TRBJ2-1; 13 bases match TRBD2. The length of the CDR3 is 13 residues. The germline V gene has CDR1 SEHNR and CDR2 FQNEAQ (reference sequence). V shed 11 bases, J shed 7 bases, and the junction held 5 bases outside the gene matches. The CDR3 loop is CAHQTSGGNEQFF. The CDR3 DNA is TGTGCCCACCAGACTAGCGGGGGGAATGAGCAGTTCTTC.

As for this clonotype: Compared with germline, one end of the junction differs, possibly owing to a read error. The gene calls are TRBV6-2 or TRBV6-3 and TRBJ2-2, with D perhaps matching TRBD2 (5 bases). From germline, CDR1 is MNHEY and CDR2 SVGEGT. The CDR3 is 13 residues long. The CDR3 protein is CASIRANTGELVF. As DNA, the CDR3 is TGTGCCAGCATAAGGGCGAACACCGGGGAGCTGGTTTTT.

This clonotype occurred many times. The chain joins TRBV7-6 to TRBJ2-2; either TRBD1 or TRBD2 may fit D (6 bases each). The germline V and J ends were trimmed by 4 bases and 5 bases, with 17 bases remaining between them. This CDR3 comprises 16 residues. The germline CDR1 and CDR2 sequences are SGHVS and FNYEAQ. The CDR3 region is CASSYGGRGRTGELFF. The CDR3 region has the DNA TGTGCCAGCAGCTACGGGGGACGGGGGCGGACCGGGGAGCTGTTTTTT.

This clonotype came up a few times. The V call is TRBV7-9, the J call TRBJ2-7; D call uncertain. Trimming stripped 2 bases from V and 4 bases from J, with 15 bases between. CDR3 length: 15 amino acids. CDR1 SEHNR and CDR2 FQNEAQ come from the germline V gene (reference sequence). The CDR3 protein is CASSLSPTPIYEQYF. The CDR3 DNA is TGTGCCAGCAGCTTATCACCAACACCTATTTACGAGCAGTACTTC.

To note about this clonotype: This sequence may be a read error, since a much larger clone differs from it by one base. CDR3 sequence: CASSLAVLAGYLETRYF. CDR3 nucleotide sequence: TGTGCCAGCAGCTTAGCGGTACTAGCGGGGTATCTGGAGACCCGGTACTTC. The chain combines TRBV7-9 with TRBJ2-5; TRBD2 matches at 10 bases. Germline-derived CDR1 and CDR2 are SEHNR and FQNEAQ (reference sequence). The CDR3 runs to 17 residues.

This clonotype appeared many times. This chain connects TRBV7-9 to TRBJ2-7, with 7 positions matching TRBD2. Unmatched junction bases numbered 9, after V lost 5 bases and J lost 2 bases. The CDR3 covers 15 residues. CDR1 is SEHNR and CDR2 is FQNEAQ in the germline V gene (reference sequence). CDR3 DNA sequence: TGTGCCAGCAGCAACTCCGGGGGGTCCCCCTACGAGCAGTACGTC. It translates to CASSNSGGSPYEQYV.

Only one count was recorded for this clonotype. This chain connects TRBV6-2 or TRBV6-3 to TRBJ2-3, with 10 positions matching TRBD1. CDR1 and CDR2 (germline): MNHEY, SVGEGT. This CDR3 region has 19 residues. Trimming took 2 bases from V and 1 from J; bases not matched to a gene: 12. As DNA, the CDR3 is TGTGCCAGCAGTTACATGAATCTCCCCGGGACAGGGGGCACAGATACGCAGTATTTT. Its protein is CASSYMNLPGTGGTDTQYF.

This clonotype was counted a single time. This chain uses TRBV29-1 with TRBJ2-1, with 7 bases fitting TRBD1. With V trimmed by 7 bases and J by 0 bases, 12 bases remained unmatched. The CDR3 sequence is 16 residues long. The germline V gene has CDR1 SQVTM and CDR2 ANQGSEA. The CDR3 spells CSGQDRFTSSYNEQFF. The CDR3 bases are TGCAGCGGTCAGGACAGGTTCACTAGCTCCTACAATGAGCAGTTCTTC.

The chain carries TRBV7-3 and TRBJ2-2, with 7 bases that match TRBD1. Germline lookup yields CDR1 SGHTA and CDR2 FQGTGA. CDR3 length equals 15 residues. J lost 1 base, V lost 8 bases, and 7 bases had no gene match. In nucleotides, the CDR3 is TGTGCCAGCCAGACCGGGACAGTGAACACCGGGGAGCTGTTTTTT. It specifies CASQTGTVNTGELFF.

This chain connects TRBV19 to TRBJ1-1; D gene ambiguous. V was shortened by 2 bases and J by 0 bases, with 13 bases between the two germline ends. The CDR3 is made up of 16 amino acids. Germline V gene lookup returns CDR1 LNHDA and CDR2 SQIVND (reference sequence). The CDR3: CASSISFRAVNTEAFF. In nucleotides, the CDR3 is TGTGCCAGTAGTATATCGTTTAGGGCGGTGAACACTGAAGCTTTCTTT.

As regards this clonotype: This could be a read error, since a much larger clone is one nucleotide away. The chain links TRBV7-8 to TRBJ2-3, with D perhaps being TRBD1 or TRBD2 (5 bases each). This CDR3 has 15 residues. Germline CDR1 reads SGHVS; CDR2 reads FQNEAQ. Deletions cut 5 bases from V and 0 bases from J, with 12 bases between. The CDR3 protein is CASSPTWGSTDTQYF. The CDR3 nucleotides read TGTGCCAGCAGCCCCACTTGGGGGAGCACAGATACGCAGTATTTT.